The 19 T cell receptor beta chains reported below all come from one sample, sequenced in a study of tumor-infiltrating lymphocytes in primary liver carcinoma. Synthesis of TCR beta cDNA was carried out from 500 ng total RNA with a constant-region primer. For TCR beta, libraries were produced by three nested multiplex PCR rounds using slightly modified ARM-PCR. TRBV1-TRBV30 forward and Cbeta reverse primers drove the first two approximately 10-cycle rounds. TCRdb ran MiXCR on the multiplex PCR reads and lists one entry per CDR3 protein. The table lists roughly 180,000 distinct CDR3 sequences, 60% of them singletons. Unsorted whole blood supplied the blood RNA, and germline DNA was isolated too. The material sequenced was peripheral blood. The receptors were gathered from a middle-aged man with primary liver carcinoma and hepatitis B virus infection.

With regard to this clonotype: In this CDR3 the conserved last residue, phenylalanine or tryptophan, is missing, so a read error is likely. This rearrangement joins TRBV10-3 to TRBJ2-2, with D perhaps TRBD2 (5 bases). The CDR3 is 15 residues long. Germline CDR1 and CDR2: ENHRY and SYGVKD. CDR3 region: CAIGKGDSNAGELFT. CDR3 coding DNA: TGTGCCATCGGAAAGGGAGATTCGAACGCCGGGGAGCTGTTTACT.

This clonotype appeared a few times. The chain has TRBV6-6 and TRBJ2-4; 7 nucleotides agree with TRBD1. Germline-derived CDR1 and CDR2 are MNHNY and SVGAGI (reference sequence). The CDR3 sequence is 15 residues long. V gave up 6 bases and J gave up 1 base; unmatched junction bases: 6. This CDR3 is CASSPTGKAKNIQYF. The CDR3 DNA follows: TGTGCCAGCAGCCCGACAGGGAAGGCCAAAAACATTCAGTACTTC.

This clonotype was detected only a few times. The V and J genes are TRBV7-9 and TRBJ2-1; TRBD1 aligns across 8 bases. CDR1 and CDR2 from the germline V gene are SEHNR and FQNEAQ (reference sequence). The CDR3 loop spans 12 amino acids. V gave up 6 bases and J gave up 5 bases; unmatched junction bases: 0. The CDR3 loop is CASRDRDNEQFF. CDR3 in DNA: TGTGCCAGCAGGGACAGGGACAATGAGCAGTTCTTC.

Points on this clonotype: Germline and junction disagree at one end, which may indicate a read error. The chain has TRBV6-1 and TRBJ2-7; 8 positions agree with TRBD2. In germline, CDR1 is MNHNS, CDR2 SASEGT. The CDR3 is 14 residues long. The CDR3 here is CASRATSGSYGQYF. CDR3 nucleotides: TGTGCCAGCAGGGCAACTAGCGGATCCTACGGGCAGTACTTC.

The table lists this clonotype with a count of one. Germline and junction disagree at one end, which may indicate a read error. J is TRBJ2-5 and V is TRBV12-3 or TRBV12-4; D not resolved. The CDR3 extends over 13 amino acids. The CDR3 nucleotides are TGTGCCAGCAGTTTTGAAAAGCAAGGGACCCAGTACTTC. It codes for CASSFEKQGTQYF.

CDR3 bases: TGTGCCACGGGCGGGAGCTCCTACAATGAGCAGTTCTTC. It specifies CATGGSSYNEQFF. This chain links TRBV24-1 with TRBJ2-1; 7 bases fit TRBD2. J was trimmed by 0 bases and V by 10 bases; bases with no gene match: 2. CDR1 and CDR2 (germline): KGHDR, SFDVKD. The length of the CDR3 is 13 residues.

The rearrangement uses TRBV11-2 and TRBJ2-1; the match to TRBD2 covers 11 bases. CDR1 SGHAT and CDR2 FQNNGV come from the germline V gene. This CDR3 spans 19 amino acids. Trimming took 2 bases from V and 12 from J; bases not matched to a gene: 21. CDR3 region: CASSLTRLAGSRARVGQFF. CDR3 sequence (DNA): TGTGCCAGCAGCTTAACCCGACTAGCGGGAAGCCGAGCCCGCGTTGGGCAGTTCTTC.

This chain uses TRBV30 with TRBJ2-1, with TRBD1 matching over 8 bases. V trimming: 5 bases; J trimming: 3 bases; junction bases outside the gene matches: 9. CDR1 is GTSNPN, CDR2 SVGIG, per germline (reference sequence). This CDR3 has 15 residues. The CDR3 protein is CAWCPDRAYYNEQFF. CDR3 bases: TGTGCCTGGTGCCCGGACAGGGCTTACTACAATGAGCAGTTCTTC.

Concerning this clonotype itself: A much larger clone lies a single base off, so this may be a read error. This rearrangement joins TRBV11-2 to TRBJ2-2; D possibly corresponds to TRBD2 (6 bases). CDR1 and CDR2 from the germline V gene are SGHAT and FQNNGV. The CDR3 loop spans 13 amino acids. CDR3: CASTPPGAGKLFF. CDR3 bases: TGTGCCAGCACTCCCCCGGGAGCCGGGAAGCTGTTTTTT.

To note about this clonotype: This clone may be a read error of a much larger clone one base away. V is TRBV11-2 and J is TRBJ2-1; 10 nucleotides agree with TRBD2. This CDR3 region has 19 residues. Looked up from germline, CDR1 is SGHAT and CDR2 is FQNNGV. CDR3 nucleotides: TGTGCCAGCAGCTCACCAGGTTCCAGCGGGAGGGCCGGTTGGAATGATCAGTTCTTC. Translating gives CASSSPGSSGRAGWNDQFF.

This chain's CDR3 is CANTLKAESSYNEQFF. CDR3 nucleotides: TGTGCCAACACCCTAAAAGCGGAGAGCTCCTACAATGAGCAGTTCTTC. This chain links TRBV4-2 with TRBJ2-1, with TRBD2 as a possible D gene (5 bases). The CDR3 runs to 16 residues. Between the trimmed V and J ends, which lost 10 bases and 0 bases, there was a span of 19 bases. Germline lookup yields CDR1 LGHNA and CDR2 YNFKEQ.

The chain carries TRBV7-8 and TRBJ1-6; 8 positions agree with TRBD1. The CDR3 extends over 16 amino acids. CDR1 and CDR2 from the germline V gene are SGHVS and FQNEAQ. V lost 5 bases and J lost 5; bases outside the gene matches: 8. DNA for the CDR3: TGTGCCAGCAGCCCGATGACAGGGGTTGATAATTCACCCCTCCACTTT. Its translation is CASSPMTGVDNSPLHF.

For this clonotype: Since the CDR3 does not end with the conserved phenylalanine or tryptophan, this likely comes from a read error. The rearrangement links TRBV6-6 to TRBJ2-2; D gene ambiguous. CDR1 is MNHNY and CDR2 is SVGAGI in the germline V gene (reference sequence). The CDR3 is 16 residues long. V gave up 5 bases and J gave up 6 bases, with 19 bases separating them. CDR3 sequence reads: CASSPGPTSDAGELFI. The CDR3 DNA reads TGTGCCAGCAGTCCCGGGCCCACTTCGGACGCCGGGGAGCTGTTTATT.

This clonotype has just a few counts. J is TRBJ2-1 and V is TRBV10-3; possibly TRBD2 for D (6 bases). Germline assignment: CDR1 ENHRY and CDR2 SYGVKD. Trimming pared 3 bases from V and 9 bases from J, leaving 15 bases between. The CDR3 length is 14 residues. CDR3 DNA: TGTGCCATCAGTGAACAAACTAGCCCGGGTGAGCAGTTCTTC. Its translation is CAISEQTSPGEQFF.

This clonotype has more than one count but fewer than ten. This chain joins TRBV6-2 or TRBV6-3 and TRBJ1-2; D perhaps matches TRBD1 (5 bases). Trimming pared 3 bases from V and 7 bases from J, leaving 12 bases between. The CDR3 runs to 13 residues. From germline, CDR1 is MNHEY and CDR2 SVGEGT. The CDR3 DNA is TGTGCCAGCAGTTATTCAGGGAGGACTGGCTACACCTTC. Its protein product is CASSYSGRTGYTF.

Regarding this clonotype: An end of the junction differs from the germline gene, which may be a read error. The CDR3 bases are TGTGCCAGCAGCTTTCACTGCGAGCTGTACTTC. This gives the protein CASSFHCELYF. The chain links TRBV11-2 to TRBJ2-7; D ambiguous. The germline CDR1 and CDR2 sequences are SGHAT and FQNNGV. The CDR3 loop spans 11 amino acids.

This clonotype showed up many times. CDR3 sequence reads: CASSFFLREVGNEQFF. The CDR3 region has the DNA TGTGCCAGCAGCTTCTTCTTACGGGAGGTAGGGAATGAGCAGTTCTTC. V gene TRBV11-2 combines with J gene TRBJ2-1; 7 bases are shared with TRBD2. The CDR3 has 16 residues. Germline V gene data show CDR1 as SGHAT and CDR2 as FQNNGV. V was pared by 3 bases and J by 7 bases, with 12 bases of the junction left unmatched.

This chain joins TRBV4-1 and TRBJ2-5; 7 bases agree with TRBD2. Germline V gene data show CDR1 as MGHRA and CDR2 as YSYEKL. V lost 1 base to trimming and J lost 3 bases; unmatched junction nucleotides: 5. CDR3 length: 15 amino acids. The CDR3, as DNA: TGCGCCAGCAGCCAAGTAGTAGGGAGGGAAGAGACCCAGTACTTC. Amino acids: CASSQVVGREETQYF.

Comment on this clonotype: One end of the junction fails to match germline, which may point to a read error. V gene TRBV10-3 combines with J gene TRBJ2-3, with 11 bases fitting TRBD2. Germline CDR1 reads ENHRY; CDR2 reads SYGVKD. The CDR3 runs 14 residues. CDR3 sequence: CATSALAGGGTQYF. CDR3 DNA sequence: TGTGCCACCAGTGCGCTAGCGGGAGGAGGGACGCAGTATTTT.